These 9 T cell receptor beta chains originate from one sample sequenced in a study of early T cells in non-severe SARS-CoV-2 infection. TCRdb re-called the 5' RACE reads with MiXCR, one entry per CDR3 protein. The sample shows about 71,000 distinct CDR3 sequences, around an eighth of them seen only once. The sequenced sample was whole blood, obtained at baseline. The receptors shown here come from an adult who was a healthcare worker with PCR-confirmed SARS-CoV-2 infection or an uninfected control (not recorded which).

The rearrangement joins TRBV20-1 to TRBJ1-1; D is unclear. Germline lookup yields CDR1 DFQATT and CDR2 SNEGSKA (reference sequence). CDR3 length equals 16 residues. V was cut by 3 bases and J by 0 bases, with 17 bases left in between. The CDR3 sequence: CSARGLYGLMNTEAFF. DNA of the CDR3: TGCAGTGCTAGGGGCTTATATGGACTAATGAACACTGAAGCTTTCTTT.

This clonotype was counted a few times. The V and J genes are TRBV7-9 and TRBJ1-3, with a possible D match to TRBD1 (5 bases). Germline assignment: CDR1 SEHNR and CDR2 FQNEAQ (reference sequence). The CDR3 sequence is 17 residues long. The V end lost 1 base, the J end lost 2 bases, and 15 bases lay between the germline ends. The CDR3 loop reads CASSLGGGATTGNTIYF. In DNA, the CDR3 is TGTGCCAGCAGCTTAGGCGGAGGGGCGACGACTGGAAACACCATATATTTT.

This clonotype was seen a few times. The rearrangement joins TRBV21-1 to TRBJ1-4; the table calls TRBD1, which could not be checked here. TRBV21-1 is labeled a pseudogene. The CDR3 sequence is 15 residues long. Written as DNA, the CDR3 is TGTGCCAGCAGCAAAGAGGGGACAGGGAATGAAAAACTGTTTTTT. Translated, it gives CASSKEGTGNEKLFF.

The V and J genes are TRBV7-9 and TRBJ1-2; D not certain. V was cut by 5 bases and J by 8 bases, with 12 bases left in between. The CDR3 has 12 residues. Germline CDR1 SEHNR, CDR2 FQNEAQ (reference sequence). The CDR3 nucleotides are TGTGCCAGCAGCCGGGAGGAACGGGGCTACACCTTC. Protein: CASSREERGYTF. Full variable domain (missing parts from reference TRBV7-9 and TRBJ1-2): DTGVSQNPRHKITKRGQNVTFRCDPISEHNRLYWYRQTLGQGPEFLTYFQNEAQLEKSRLLSDRFSAERPKGSFSTLEIQRTEQGDSAMYLCASSREERGYTFGSGTRLTVV.

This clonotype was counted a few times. The CDR3 is CSARDRGQDYEQYF. In DNA, the CDR3 is TGCAGTGCTAGAGATAGAGGGCAAGACTACGAGCAGTACTTC. The chain combines TRBV20-1 with TRBJ2-7; perhaps TRBD2 as D (5 bases). The CDR3 consists of 14 residues. Deletions cut 0 bases from V and 3 bases from J, with 12 bases between. CDR1 is DFQATT and CDR2 is SNEGSKA in the germline V gene (reference sequence).

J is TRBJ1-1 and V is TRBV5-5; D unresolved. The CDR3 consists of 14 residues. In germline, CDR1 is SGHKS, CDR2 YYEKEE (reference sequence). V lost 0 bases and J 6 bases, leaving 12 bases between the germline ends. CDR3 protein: CASSLGVVGAEAFF. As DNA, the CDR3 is TGTGCCAGCAGCTTGGGGGTGGTAGGCGCTGAAGCTTTCTTT.

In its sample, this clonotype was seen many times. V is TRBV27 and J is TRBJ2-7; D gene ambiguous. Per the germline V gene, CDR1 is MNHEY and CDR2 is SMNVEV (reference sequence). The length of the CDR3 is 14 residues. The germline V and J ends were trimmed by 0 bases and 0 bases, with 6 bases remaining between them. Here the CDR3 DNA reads TGTGCCAGCAGTTTATCAGGGTACTCCTACGAGCAGTACTTC. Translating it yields CASSLSGYSYEQYF.

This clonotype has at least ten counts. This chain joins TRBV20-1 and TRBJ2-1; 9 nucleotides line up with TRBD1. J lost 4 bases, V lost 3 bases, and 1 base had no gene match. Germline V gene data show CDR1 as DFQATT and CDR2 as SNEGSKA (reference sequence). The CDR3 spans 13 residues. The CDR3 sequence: CSARGQGYNEQFF. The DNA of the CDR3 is TGCAGTGCTAGGGGACAGGGTTACAATGAGCAGTTCTTC.

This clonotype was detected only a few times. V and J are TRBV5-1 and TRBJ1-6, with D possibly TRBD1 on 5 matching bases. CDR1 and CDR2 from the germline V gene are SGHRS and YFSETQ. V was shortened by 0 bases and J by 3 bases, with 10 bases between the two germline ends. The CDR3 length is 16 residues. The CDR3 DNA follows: TGCGCCAGCAGCTTGGGACAGAGAGACTATAATTCACCCCTCCACTTT. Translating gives CASSLGQRDYNSPLHF.